The entry that follows covers one T cell receptor (beta chain) sequence. Its antigen remains unidentified. This sample stems from a study of cytomegalovirus exposure and HLA in healthy donors. Study-wide background: The early release's HLA-typed donors yielded approximately 81 million unique TCRs.

The study's findings and limits: The study labeled more than 150 TCR beta chains cytomegalovirus-associated. A later analysis found common viral pathogens apparently linked to several of the most significant clusters.

PCR employed 60 Vbeta and 13 Jbeta primers. Libraries were prepared by immunoSEQ multiplex PCR; TCRdb keeps only in-frame clonotypes and omits some of them. This repertoire shows fewer than 200,000 clones, roughly 90% found once; its top ten account for 0.2% to 0.3%. Sample: PBMCs. This receptor was obtained from a girl in the first two years of life in good health and CMV-seronegative.

CDR3 nucleotides: TGTGCCAGCAGCTTAGTGGGTGAGGGCCCCTACGAGCAGTACTTC. The encoded protein is CASSLVGEGPYEQYF. The genes are TRBV13 and TRBJ2-7, with D possibly TRBD2 on 5 matching bases. The germline V and J ends were trimmed by 1 base and 2 bases, with 12 bases remaining between them. In germline, CDR1 is PRHDT, CDR2 FYEKMQ (reference sequence). The CDR3 totals 15 residues.